These 13 T cell receptor beta chains were all obtained from the same sample, sequenced in a study of response to subunit inactivated influenza vaccine. MiXCR, run by TCRdb on the RT-PCR reads, gives a single entry per CDR3 protein. The sample includes under 950,000 distinct CDR3 sequences, 21% of them seen just once. Specimen: PBMCs from blood, collected 5 days after vaccination. Receptor source: a man aged 45 to 65 who received an inactivated influenza vaccine.

This clonotype was recorded at least ten times. The CDR3 DNA is TGTGCCAGCAGTTATGGTAACGGGCCCCAGCATTTT. This codes for CASSYGNGPQHF. The rearrangement uses TRBV12-3 or TRBV12-4 and TRBJ1-5; D is ambiguous. Trimming stripped 4 bases from V and 9 bases from J, with 10 bases between. There are 12 residues in the CDR3.

The chain combines TRBV9 with TRBJ2-1, with a tentative D call TRBD2 (6 bases). The V gene's germline CDR1 is SGDLS and CDR2 YYNGEE. V was clipped by 1 base and J by 0 bases, with 14 bases between them. This CDR3 has 17 residues. The DNA of the CDR3 is TGTGCCAGCAGCGTAAACGTCGGGAGAAGCTCCTACAATGAGCAGTTCTTC. Translating gives CASSVNVGRSSYNEQFF.

This chain joins TRBV18 and TRBJ2-7; TRBD1 is a possible D gene (5 bases). The V gene lost 10 bases and the J gene lost 3 bases, with 22 bases spanning the gap. CDR3 length: 15 amino acids. Germline CDR1 and CDR2: KGHSH and LQKENI. The CDR3 DNA is TGTGCCATCGGACAACACCGGTTTGAGTGCTACGAGCAGTACTTC. Translating it yields CAIGQHRFECYEQYF.

The sample holds a few counts of this clonotype. This rearrangement joins TRBV20-1 to TRBJ2-5, with D uncertain. Trimming took 6 bases from V and 5 from J, leaving 16 bases between them. Germline V gene data show CDR1 as DFQATT and CDR2 as SNEGSKA (reference sequence). The CDR3 length is 13 residues. CDR3 protein: CSASFGVRETQYF. For the CDR3, the DNA is TGCAGTGCGAGTTTCGGCGTGCGGGAGACCCAGTACTTC.

The rearrangement joins TRBV5-1 to TRBJ2-3; TRBD2 matches at 15 bases. The V gene end was trimmed by 7 bases and the J gene end by 2 bases; junction bases not matched to a gene: 14. The CDR3 is 19 residues long. From germline, CDR1 is SGHRS and CDR2 YFSETQ. CDR3 nucleotide sequence: TGCGCCAGCGCCGCCTTGCCGGGACTAGCGGGGGGACACACAGATACGCAGTATTTT. Its protein is CASAALPGLAGGHTDTQYF.

The V gene is TRBV7-9, the J gene TRBJ2-1; no definite D call. Trimming cost V 3 bases and J 0 bases, with 12 bases left between them. Germline CDR1 and CDR2: SEHNR and FQNEAQ (reference sequence). The CDR3 runs to 16 residues. DNA of the CDR3: TGTGCCAGCAGCTTCACCTACCGACTCTCCTACAATGAGCAGTTCTTC. Protein sequence: CASSFTYRLSYNEQFF.

V is TRBV7-3 and J is TRBJ2-3; 12 positions agree with TRBD1. V was pared by 5 bases and J by 4 bases, with 1 base of the junction left unmatched. CDR1 is SGHTA, CDR2 FQGTGA, per germline. The CDR3 extends over 14 amino acids. CDR3 in DNA: TGTGCCAGCAGCGGGGACAGGGGGCCAGATACGCAGTATTTT. It translates to CASSGDRGPDTQYF.

Only a few counts were recorded for this clonotype. The chain carries TRBV10-3 and TRBJ2-2; perhaps TRBD1 as D (5 bases). Germline CDR1 and CDR2: ENHRY and SYGVKD. V was clipped by 3 bases and J by 0 bases, with 8 bases between them. This CDR3 is built from 15 residues. The DNA for the CDR3 is TGTGCCATCAGTGATTCAGGGTCGAACACCGGGGAGCTGTTTTTT. Its protein product is CAISDSGSNTGELFF.

This chain joins TRBV7-2 and TRBJ2-1; 7 nucleotides agree with TRBD2. There are 12 residues in the CDR3. V was pared by 6 bases and J by 12 bases, with 8 bases of the junction left unmatched. In germline, CDR1 is SGHTA, CDR2 FQGNSA. CDR3 DNA: TGTGCCAGCAGGGTTAGCGGGCATGGGCAGTTCTTC. This gives the protein CASRVSGHGQFF.

The genes are TRBV4-1 and TRBJ2-2, with D possibly matching TRBD2 (6 bases). This CDR3 is 16 amino acids long. The V end was cut by 4 bases, the J end by 6 bases, with 18 bases between. Germline V CDR1 and CDR2: MGHRA, YSYEKL. CDR3: CASSPSVAVPSGELFF. CDR3 nucleotides: TGCGCCAGCAGCCCCAGTGTAGCGGTTCCTTCCGGGGAGCTGTTTTTT.

This clonotype was counted at least ten times. The rearrangement uses TRBV5-5 and TRBJ2-7; TRBD1 is a possible D gene (6 bases). The V end lost 3 bases, the J end lost 4 bases, and 14 bases lay between the germline ends. Germline CDR1 reads SGHKS; CDR2 reads YYEKEE (reference sequence). The CDR3 sequence is 14 residues long. The chain's CDR3 is CASSWAQQGYEQYF. CDR3 nucleotides: TGTGCCAGCAGCTGGGCTCAACAGGGATACGAGCAGTACTTC.

This clonotype was recorded once. The chain carries TRBV18 and TRBJ2-1; D uncertain. Germline V gives CDR1 KGHSH, CDR2 LQKENI. V lost 4 bases to trimming and J lost 4 bases, with 11 bases between them. The CDR3 runs to 14 residues. The DNA for the CDR3 is TGTGCCAGCTCACAATCCCACATGTACAATGAGCAGTTCTTC. This gives the protein CASSQSHMYNEQFF.

This chain links TRBV7-2 with TRBJ2-3, with 8 bases aligning to TRBD1. V gave up 5 bases and J gave up 2 bases; unmatched junction bases: 9. This CDR3 is 16 amino acids long. In germline, CDR1 is SGHTA, CDR2 FQGNSA. Here the CDR3 reads CASSTPDRVHTDTQYF. CDR3 DNA: TGTGCCAGCAGCACTCCGGACAGGGTTCACACAGATACGCAGTATTTT. The full variable domain, rest sourced from reference TRBV7-2 and TRBJ2-3, is GAGVSQSPSNKVTEKGKDVELRCDPISGHTALYWYRQSLGQGLEFLIYFQGNSAPDKSGLPSDRFSAERTGGSVSTLTIQRTQQEDSAVYLCASSTPDRVHTDTQYFGPGTRLTVL.